One sample yielded the 21 T cell receptor beta chains listed below, sequenced in a study of cytomegalovirus exposure and HLA in healthy donors. The primer mix had 60 Vbeta and 13 Jbeta primers. Assay: immunoSEQ multiplex PCR; the TCRdb copy retains only in-frame clones and omits some. Of more than 200,000 clones in the sample, approximately 83% are singletons; the top ten hold 1.2% to 1.5%. The sequencing input was PBMCs. The receptors originated from a girl aged 10-17 years in good health and CMV-seronegative.

By frequency in the sample, this clone is medium-sized. In DNA, the CDR3 is TGTGCCAGCAGCTTGAGAGAAAACACTGAAGCTTTCTTT. Residues: CASSLRENTEAFF. The chain employs TRBV7-6 and TRBJ1-1; D is unclear. The CDR3 length is 13 residues. Trimming stripped 3 bases from V and 2 bases from J, with 7 bases between. Germline V gene sequence: CDR1 SGHVS, CDR2 FNYEAQ.

V gene TRBV7-9 combines with J gene TRBJ1-3, with D possibly TRBD1 on 5 matching bases. The V and J ends lost 3 bases and 0 bases respectively, with 9 bases between them. The CDR3 covers 15 residues. Germline CDR1 reads SEHNR; CDR2 reads FQNEAQ (reference sequence). The CDR3 sequence: CASSFQGNSGNTIYF. CDR3 nucleotide sequence: TGTGCCAGCAGCTTCCAGGGTAACTCTGGAAACACCATATATTTT.

The chain links TRBV7-9 to TRBJ2-7; tentative D call: TRBD2 (5 bases). Germline V gene lookup returns CDR1 SEHNR and CDR2 FQNEAQ (reference sequence). V lost 2 bases to trimming and J lost 6 bases, with 8 bases between them. This CDR3 has 12 residues. Here the CDR3 DNA reads TGTGCCAGCAGCTTAACCGAGGGCGAGCAGTACTTC. Translating it yields CASSLTEGEQYF.

This clone was counted many times. The chain joins TRBV30 to TRBJ2-3, with a weak D call TRBD2 (6 bases). V was trimmed by 7 bases and J by 7 bases, leaving 21 bases between them. This CDR3 has 14 amino acids. CDR1 and CDR2 from the germline V gene are GTSNPN and SVGIG (reference sequence). The CDR3 is CASHPASAQNTQYF. CDR3 DNA: TGTGCCTCCCACCCAGCTAGCGCTCAGAATACGCAGTATTTT. Looking up the rest from reference TRBV30 and TRBJ2-3 gives the full variable domain: SQTIHQWPATLVQPVGSPLSLECTVEGTSNPNLYWYRQAAGRGLQLLFYSVGIGQISSEVPQNLSASRPQDRQFILSSKKLLLSDSGFYLCASHPASAQNTQYFGPGTRLTVL.

The CDR3 reads CASSPGQGEFF. CDR3 coding DNA: TGTGCCAGCAGCCCCGGACAGGGAGAGTTCTTC. The rearrangement joins TRBV7-8 to TRBJ2-1; TRBD1 matches 8 bases. Trimming cost V 5 bases and J 14 bases; bases outside gene matches: 5. Germline assignment: CDR1 SGHVS and CDR2 FQNEAQ. There are 11 residues in the CDR3.

J is TRBJ1-4 and V is TRBV29-1; 9 nucleotides agree with TRBD1. CDR3 size: 14 residues. Germline loops: CDR1 SQVTM, CDR2 ANQGSEA. Losses at the gene ends were 4 bases for V and 10 bases for J; bases not matched to a gene: 10. The CDR3 nucleotides read TGCAGCGTTGCACCGGGACAGGGTACAGGAAAACTGTTTTTT. Protein sequence: CSVAPGQGTGKLFF.

This CDR3 is CASRGQANSPLHF. The CDR3 DNA sequence: TGTGCCAGCAGGGGACAGGCCAATTCACCCCTCCACTTT. The chain combines TRBV6-6 with TRBJ1-6; 8 bases agree with TRBD1. V dropped 6 bases and J dropped 7; count of bases not matched to a gene: 2. The germline V gene encodes CDR1 MNHNY and CDR2 SVGAGI (reference sequence). This CDR3 is 13 amino acids long.

J is TRBJ2-1 and V is TRBV6-1; D might be TRBD2 (6 bases). This CDR3 contains 14 residues. CDR1 is MNHNS and CDR2 is SASEGT in the germline V gene. Trimming cost V 7 bases and J 5 bases, with 15 bases left between them. CDR3 DNA sequence: TGTGCCAGCATTCGTACTAGCATCGACAATGAGCAGTTCTTC. Its translation is CASIRTSIDNEQFF.

The sample holds one count of this clone. The V gene is TRBV4-2, the J gene TRBJ2-2; the match to TRBD2 covers 11 bases. The CDR3 spans 15 residues. With 3 bases clipped from V and 5 bases from J, the junction kept 2 bases outside the gene matches. CDR1 and CDR2 from the germline V gene are LGHNA and YNFKEQ. The CDR3 DNA is TGTGCCAGCAGCCAGGGGACTAGCGGTACCGGGGAGCTGTTTTTT. Translating gives CASSQGTSGTGELFF.

The chain has TRBV23-1 and TRBJ1-1; D is possibly TRBD1 (6 bases). TRBV23-1 is noted as an ORF with a role that remains uncertain. The CDR3 is made up of 20 amino acids. Between the trimmed V and J ends, which lost 4 bases and 0 bases, there was a span of 27 bases. CDR3 region: CASSRARGGRATQMNTEAFF. DNA of the CDR3: TGCGCCAGCAGTCGCGCGCGGGGGGGCAGGGCGACACAAATGAACACTGAAGCTTTCTTT.

This chain uses TRBV6-5 with TRBJ2-1; TRBD1 might be the D (5 bases). Trimming stripped 6 bases from V and 7 bases from J, with 13 bases between. The CDR3 has 13 amino acids. The V gene's germline CDR1 is MNHEY and CDR2 SVGAGI. CDR3 region: CASRAIYRNEQFF. The CDR3 DNA is TGTGCCAGCAGGGCCATTTACAGGAATGAGCAGTTCTTC.

The chain combines TRBV7-3 with TRBJ2-1, with a possible D match to TRBD2 (6 bases). Germline assignment: CDR1 SGHTA and CDR2 FQGTGA. This CDR3 region has 14 residues. Trimming shortened V by 5 bases and J by 12 bases, and 20 bases separated the two germline ends. The CDR3 nucleotides are TGTGCCAGCAGCCGAGCAATTCGGGACTCACCGCAGTTCTTC. Its translation: CASSRAIRDSPQFF.

The gene calls are TRBV9 and TRBJ2-1; 7 positions agree with TRBD2. The CDR3 loop spans 15 amino acids. Germline V gene data show CDR1 as SGDLS and CDR2 as YYNGEE. J was trimmed by 4 bases and V by 4 bases; bases with no gene match: 8. This CDR3 reads CASSPPGLPYNEQFF. As DNA, the CDR3 is TGTGCCAGCAGCCCCCCGGGACTACCTTACAATGAGCAGTTCTTC.

The chain uses TRBV18 and TRBJ1-1; 7 bases match TRBD1. Losses at the gene ends were 2 bases for V and 6 bases for J; bases not matched to a gene: 0. The CDR3 runs 12 residues. Germline V CDR1 and CDR2: KGHSH, LQKENI. The CDR3 nucleotides read TGTGCCAGCTCACCAGGGACAGCTGAAGCTTTCTTT. Residues: CASSPGTAEAFF.

The chain employs TRBV2 and TRBJ2-7, with D tentatively TRBD2 (7 bases). Germline CDR1 SNHLY, CDR2 FYNNEI. The CDR3 extends over 11 amino acids. Trimming left V 8 bases short and J 7 bases short, with 12 bases between. CDR3 coding DNA: TGTGCCAGCTCGGGGGGCCTTGAGCAGTACTTC. Its protein is CASSGGLEQYF.

This chain joins TRBV11-2 and TRBJ1-5, with TRBD1 matching 8 bases. Germline CDR1 is SGHAT and CDR2 is FQNNGV. Germline trimming cut 5 bases from V and 0 bases from J; bases unmatched to any gene: 3. The CDR3 runs 15 residues. CDR3 nucleotide sequence: TGTGCCAGCAGCCAGACAGGGGATAGCAATCAGCCCCAGCATTTT. Translated, it gives CASSQTGDSNQPQHF. The entire variable domain, with the rest obtained from reference TRBV11-2 and TRBJ1-5, is as follows: EAGVAQSPRYKIIEKRQSVAFWCNPISGHATLYWYQQILGQGPKLLIQFQNNGVVDDSQLPKDRFSAERLKGVDSTLKIQPAKLEDSAVYLCASSQTGDSNQPQHFGDGTRLSIL.

This sequence joins TRBV19 and TRBJ1-6; 8 bases line up with TRBD1. This CDR3 is built from 17 residues. From germline, CDR1 is LNHDA and CDR2 SQIVND (reference sequence). The trim removed 4 bases at V and 4 bases at J, leaving 9 bases unmatched. CDR3 region: CASSTKLDRVYNSPLHF. CDR3 in DNA: TGTGCCAGTAGTACCAAACTGGACAGGGTGTATAATTCACCCCTCCACTTT. The full variable domain, completed using reference TRBV19 and TRBJ1-6, is DGGITQSPKYLFRKEGQNVTLSCEQNLNHDAMYWYRQDPGQGLRLIYYSQIVNDFQKGDIAEGYSVSREKKESFPLTVTSAQKNPTAFYLCASSTKLDRVYNSPLHFGNGTRLTVT.

This clone occurred once. The rearrangement uses TRBV20-1 and TRBJ1-2, with D perhaps matching TRBD1 (6 bases). CDR1 is DFQATT, CDR2 SNEGSKA, per germline (reference sequence). The CDR3 is 11 residues long. The V end lost 6 bases, the J end lost 8 bases, and 13 bases lay between the germline ends. The CDR3 DNA sequence: TGCAGTGCGGCAGCGGGGGGCGGCTACACCTTC. Translated, it gives CSAAAGGGYTF.

The rearrangement links TRBV14 to TRBJ2-3; 7 bases match TRBD2. Germline V gene lookup returns CDR1 SGHDN and CDR2 FVKESK. J was trimmed by 2 bases and V by 4 bases; bases with no gene match: 3. There are 14 residues in the CDR3. CDR3 bases: TGTGCCAGCAGCCCTAGCGGAGTCACAGATACGCAGTATTTT. Translating it yields CASSPSGVTDTQYF.

V and J are TRBV9 and TRBJ2-6, with D perhaps TRBD1 (5 bases). Trimming shortened V by 5 bases and J by 4 bases, and 10 bases separated the two germline ends. The CDR3 loop spans 14 amino acids. Germline assignment: CDR1 SGDLS and CDR2 YYNGEE. The CDR3 sequence is CASSGARGANVLTF. CDR3 DNA: TGTGCCAGCAGTGGGGCGCGAGGGGCCAACGTCCTGACTTTC.

The chain has TRBV6-4 and TRBJ2-1; 11 bases are a match to TRBD2. V was clipped by 3 bases and J by 4 bases; unmatched bases: 5. This CDR3 is built from 16 residues. CDR1 is MRHNA, CDR2 SNTAGT, per germline. DNA of the CDR3: TGTGCCAGCAGTGAGCTAGCGGGGGGTTTATACAATGAGCAGTTCTTC. It specifies CASSELAGGLYNEQFF.